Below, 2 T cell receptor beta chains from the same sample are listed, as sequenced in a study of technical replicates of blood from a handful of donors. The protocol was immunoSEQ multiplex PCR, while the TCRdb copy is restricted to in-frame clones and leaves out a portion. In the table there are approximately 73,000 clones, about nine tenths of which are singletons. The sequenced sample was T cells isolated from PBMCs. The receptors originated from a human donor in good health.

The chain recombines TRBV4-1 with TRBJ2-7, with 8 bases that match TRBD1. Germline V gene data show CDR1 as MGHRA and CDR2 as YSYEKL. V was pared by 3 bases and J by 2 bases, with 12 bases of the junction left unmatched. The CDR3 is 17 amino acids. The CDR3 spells CASSHVAGTGSTYEQYF. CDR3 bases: TGCGCCAGCAGCCACGTTGCCGGGACAGGCTCAACCTACGAGCAGTACTTC.

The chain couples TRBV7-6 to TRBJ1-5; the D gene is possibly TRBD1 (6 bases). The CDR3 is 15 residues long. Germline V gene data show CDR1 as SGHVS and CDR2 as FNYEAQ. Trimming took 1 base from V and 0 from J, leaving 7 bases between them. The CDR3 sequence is CASSLGTVSNQPQHF. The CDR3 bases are TGTGCCAGCAGCTTAGGGACAGTTAGCAATCAGCCCCAGCATTTT.